The 25 T cell receptor beta chains in this list originate from one sample, sequenced in a study of shared clonotypes between healthy human individuals. Assay used: immunoSEQ multiplex PCR; TCRdb lists only in-frame clones, some missing. Of millions of clones in the sample, less than 95% were seen once. CD45RO-negative, CCR7-positively selected cells formed the naive CD8 fraction, excluding terminally differentiated effector memory CD45RA+ cells. Input material: naive CD8+ T cells sorted from blood. Source of these receptors: a man aged 18 to 29 in good health.

The CDR3 DNA reads TGTGCCAGCAGCTTCGGGGCTCAGAGGGGCTACACCTTC. The encoded protein is CASSFGAQRGYTF. The genes are TRBV7-9 and TRBJ1-2; a weak D match, TRBD1 (5 bases). The CDR3 contains 13 residues. V gave up 3 bases and J gave up 8 bases, with 13 bases separating them. Germline-derived CDR1 and CDR2 are SEHNR and FQNEAQ (reference sequence). Full variable domain (remainder filled in from reference TRBV7-9 and TRBJ1-2): DTGVSQNPRHKITKRGQNVTFRCDPISEHNRLYWYRQTLGQGPEFLTYFQNEAQLEKSRLLSDRFSAERPKGSFSTLEIQRTEQGDSAMYLCASSFGAQRGYTFGSGTRLTVV.

V gene TRBV4-3 combines with J gene TRBJ1-3; D remains unclear. Germline V gives CDR1 LGHNA, CDR2 YSLEER. Trimming cost V 1 base and J 0 bases, with 10 bases left between them. CDR3 length equals 16 residues. The DNA of the CDR3 is TGCGCCAGCAGCCAAGTGGAGTCCGACTCTGGAAACACCATATATTTT. It encodes CASSQVESDSGNTIYF.

In its sample, this clone was seen once. The chain carries TRBV27 and TRBJ2-7; the D is unclear. This CDR3 comprises 13 residues. Germline lookup yields CDR1 MNHEY and CDR2 SMNVEV (reference sequence). Between the trimmed V and J ends, which lost 3 bases and 4 bases, there was a span of 10 bases. CDR3 bases: TGTGCCAGCAGTTTGCGAATACGGTACGAGCAGTACTTC. Translated: CASSLRIRYEQYF.

The CDR3 nucleotides are TGTGCCAGCAGCTCCCTGGTAGGGAAAAGTTTCTACGAGCAGTACTTC. This gives the protein CASSSLVGKSFYEQYF. The genes are TRBV7-2 and TRBJ2-7; no firm D call. This CDR3 is built from 16 residues. The V end was cut by 4 bases, the J end by 3 bases, with 19 bases between. Germline V CDR1 and CDR2: SGHTA, FQGNSA.

CDR3 region: CASLREEGKNIQYF. The CDR3 DNA reads as TGTGCTAGTCTGAGGGAAGAGGGCAAAAACATTCAGTACTTC. The rearrangement links TRBV12-5 to TRBJ2-4; possible D gene TRBD2, 5 bases. This CDR3 comprises 14 residues. Germline CDR1 LGHNT, CDR2 FRNRAP. Trimming removed 8 bases at V and 3 bases at J, with 14 bases between.

The chain employs TRBV6-1 and TRBJ1-5; 8 nucleotides align to TRBD1. The CDR3 contains 15 residues. After removal of 10 bases from V and 7 bases from J, the junction contained 15 bases not matched to a gene. Germline CDR1 and CDR2: MNHNS and SASEGT. The CDR3 sequence is CATLPGAGGWQPQHF. CDR3 coding DNA: TGTGCCACCCTCCCGGGGGCAGGGGGCTGGCAGCCCCAGCATTTT.

This rearrangement joins TRBV5-1 to TRBJ2-2, with TRBD1 matching 7 bases. The CDR3 is 15 amino acids. CDR1 is SGHRS, CDR2 YFSETQ, per germline. V lost 4 bases and J lost 5; bases outside the gene matches: 8. CDR3 residues: CASSLKGAHTGELFF. DNA of the CDR3: TGCGCCAGCAGCCTGAAGGGGGCGCATACCGGGGAGCTGTTTTTT. Supplemented by reference TRBV5-1 and TRBJ2-2, the full variable domain reads KAGVTQTPRYLIKTRGQQVTLSCSPISGHRSVSWYQQTPGQGLQFLFEYFSETQRNKGNFPGRFSGRQFSNSRSEMNVSTLELGDSALYLCASSLKGAHTGELFFGEGSRLTVL.

The rearrangement links TRBV28 to TRBJ2-4, with D tentatively TRBD2 (5 bases). V shed 0 bases and J shed 2 bases, with 11 bases lying between them. This CDR3 is 16 amino acids long. Germline CDR1 MDHEN, CDR2 SYDVKM. The CDR3, as DNA: TGTGCCAGCAGTTTATGGGGAGAGGGCTCCAAAAACATTCAGTACTTC. Amino acids: CASSLWGEGSKNIQYF.

The chain couples TRBV28 to TRBJ2-7, with TRBD1 identical over 7 bases. The length of the CDR3 is 15 residues. The junction had 8 bases not matched to a gene; V was cut back by 5 bases and J by 1 base. Germline CDR1 and CDR2: MDHEN and SYDVKM. The CDR3 DNA reads TGTGCCAGCAGTCGACCGGGACAGAGATCCTACGAGCAGTACTTC. It encodes CASSRPGQRSYEQYF.

On this clone itself: Different DNA sequences within this sample yield the same CDR3. The genes are TRBV11-2 and TRBJ2-5; D gene uncertain. Trimming shortened V by 1 base and J by 1 base, and 4 bases separated the two germline ends. Germline loops: CDR1 SGHAT, CDR2 FQNNGV. This CDR3 has 13 amino acids. The CDR3 DNA follows: TGTGCCAGCAGCTTAGGGGGCCAAGAGACCCAGTACTTC. This gives the protein CASSLGGQETQYF.

The gene calls are TRBV11-3 and TRBJ2-3, with D perhaps TRBD1 (5 bases). V dropped 5 bases and J dropped 4 bases, with 10 bases sitting between them. The V gene's germline CDR1 is SGHNT and CDR2 YENEEA. The CDR3 has 13 amino acids. CDR3 in amino acids: CASSPGPSDTQYF. CDR3 coding DNA: TGTGCCAGCAGCCCAGGGCCCTCAGATACGCAGTATTTT.

DNA of the CDR3: TGTGCCAGCAGCACTAACAGGGTAACGGATGAGACCCAGTACTTC. This gives the protein CASSTNRVTDETQYF. The chain carries TRBV13 and TRBJ2-5, with D possibly being TRBD1 (6 bases). This CDR3 has 15 amino acids. The germline V gene has CDR1 PRHDT and CDR2 FYEKMQ (reference sequence). The germline V and J ends were trimmed by 5 bases and 5 bases, with 18 bases remaining between them. Together with reference TRBV13 and TRBJ2-5, the CDR3 gives the full variable domain: AAGVIQSPRHLIKEKRETATLKCYPIPRHDTVYWYQQGPGQDPQFLISFYEKMQSDKGSIPDRFSAQQFSDYHSELNMSSLELGDSALYFCASSTNRVTDETQYFGPGTRLLVL.

This clone was found a few times. Other DNA sequences in this specimen translate into the identical CDR3. The chain carries TRBV30 and TRBJ1-1; possible D gene TRBD1, 5 bases. The CDR3 totals 12 residues. Germline V lookup: CDR1 GTSNPN, CDR2 SVGIG (reference sequence). The ends were cut back, 0 bases at V and 4 bases at J, with 6 bases in the middle. In nucleotides, the CDR3 is TGTGCCTGGAGTGTTGGGGGCACTGAAGCTTTCTTT. This gives the protein CAWSVGGTEAFF.

V is TRBV9 and J is TRBJ2-3; D is tentatively TRBD1 or TRBD2 (6 bases each). This CDR3 region has 13 residues. The germline V and J ends were trimmed by 5 bases and 3 bases, with 10 bases remaining between them. Germline V gives CDR1 SGDLS, CDR2 YYNGEE. The chain's CDR3 is CASRPGATDTQYF. In DNA form, the CDR3 reads TGTGCCAGCAGACCGGGGGCGACAGATACGCAGTATTTT.

The CDR3 nucleotides read TGTGCCAGCAGTGACGAAGGCAGCTCCTACGAGCAGTACTTC. Its protein is CASSDEGSSYEQYF. The V call is TRBV6-1, the J call TRBJ2-7; D is unclear. Deletions cut 3 bases from V and 0 bases from J, with 9 bases between. This CDR3 is 14 amino acids long. Germline values: CDR1 MNHNS, CDR2 SASEGT.

This clone showed up just once. The rearrangement joins TRBV25-1 to TRBJ1-1; tentatively, D is TRBD1 (5 bases). Trimming removed 9 bases at V and 10 bases at J, with 12 bases between. The CDR3 runs 10 residues. Germline CDR1 reads MGHDK; CDR2 reads SYGVNS. The CDR3 is CARGRERAFF. The CDR3, as DNA: TGTGCCAGGGGCAGGGAGCGAGCTTTCTTT.

This clone was seen only once. This chain uses TRBV7-8 with TRBJ2-5; 10 bases agree with TRBD2. The V and J ends lost 1 base and 3 bases, in that order; junction bases with no gene match: 5. CDR3 size: 16 residues. CDR1 is SGHVS, CDR2 FQNEAQ, per germline. CDR3 loop: CASSLGPGLAEETQYF. The CDR3 region has the DNA TGTGCCAGCAGCTTAGGGCCCGGACTAGCGGAAGAGACCCAGTACTTC.

V and J are TRBV6-5 and TRBJ1-1, with D perhaps matching TRBD1 (6 bases). The germline V gene encodes CDR1 MNHEY and CDR2 SVGAGI. The germline V and J ends were trimmed by 4 bases and 0 bases, with 9 bases remaining between them. There are 14 residues in the CDR3. CDR3 DNA: TGTGCCAGCAGTTTTAACAGGGTGAACACTGAAGCTTTCTTT. Amino acid sequence: CASSFNRVNTEAFF.

The chain is built from TRBV6-4 and TRBJ1-5; tentative D call: TRBD1 (5 bases). V lost 0 bases, J lost 0 bases, and 12 bases lay in between. This CDR3 has 17 residues. From germline, CDR1 is MRHNA and CDR2 SNTAGT. The CDR3 spells CASSDSTGRPSNQPQHF. DNA of the CDR3: TGTGCCAGCAGTGACTCGACGGGACGGCCTAGCAATCAGCCCCAGCATTTT.

DNA for the CDR3: TGTGCCAGCAGCTTGGCCGGCGGCTACAGGGAGCAGTACTTC. Protein product: CASSLAGGYREQYF. The chain combines TRBV5-4 with TRBJ2-7, with TRBD1 as a possible D gene (5 bases). The CDR3 covers 14 residues. Germline lookup yields CDR1 SGHNT and CDR2 YYREEE (reference sequence). V was trimmed by 0 bases and J by 7 bases, leaving 14 bases between them. The full variable domain, its missing parts supplied by reference TRBV5-4 and TRBJ2-7, is ETGVTQSPTHLIKTRGQQVTLRCSSQSGHNTVSWYQQALGQGPQFIFQYYREEENGRGNFPPRFSGLQFPNYSSELNVNALELDDSALYLCASSLAGGYREQYFGPGTRLTVT.

This chain uses TRBV19 with TRBJ1-2, with 12 bases fitting TRBD1. CDR3 length: 16 amino acids. The junction had 12 bases not matched to a gene; V was cut back by 7 bases and J by 6 bases. Germline V gene lookup returns CDR1 LNHDA and CDR2 SQIVND (reference sequence). The CDR3, as DNA: TGTGCCAGTATTCCCGCCCCGGGACAGGGGGCAGATGGCTACACCTTC. Its translation is CASIPAPGQGADGYTF.

This sequence joins TRBV6-5 and TRBJ2-7; unclear D gene. Trimming pared 2 bases from V and 2 bases from J, leaving 10 bases between. The germline V gene encodes CDR1 MNHEY and CDR2 SVGAGI. The CDR3 spans 14 residues. Here the CDR3 reads CASSYASRAYEQYF. The CDR3 DNA reads TGTGCCAGCAGTTACGCGTCCAGAGCCTACGAGCAGTACTTC.

The J gene is TRBJ1-3, the V gene TRBV6-6; possibly TRBD1 for D (5 bases). V gave up 5 bases and J gave up 0 bases, with 14 bases separating them. This CDR3 region has 16 residues. Germline loops: CDR1 MNHNY, CDR2 SVGAGI (reference sequence). The CDR3 reads CASSPNRPSSGNTIYF. In nucleotides, the CDR3 is TGTGCCAGCAGTCCGAACAGGCCCAGCTCTGGAAACACCATATATTTT.

The rearrangement uses TRBV6-6 and TRBJ1-2; 9 nucleotides agree with TRBD1. CDR1 and CDR2 (germline): MNHNY, SVGAGI (reference sequence). This CDR3 contains 13 residues. With V trimmed by 2 bases and J by 8 bases, 3 bases remained unmatched. The CDR3 sequence: CASSYDRGEGYTF. The CDR3 region has the DNA TGTGCCAGCAGTTACGACAGGGGGGAAGGCTACACCTTC.

The chain combines TRBV10-3 with TRBJ2-7, with 7 bases that match TRBD1. The CDR3 length is 16 residues. V was clipped by 0 bases and J by 2 bases; unmatched bases: 7. From germline, CDR1 is ENHRY and CDR2 SYGVKD. The chain's CDR3 is CAISESPGQITYEQYF. The CDR3 DNA is TGTGCCATCAGTGAGTCACCGGGACAGATTACCTACGAGCAGTACTTC.